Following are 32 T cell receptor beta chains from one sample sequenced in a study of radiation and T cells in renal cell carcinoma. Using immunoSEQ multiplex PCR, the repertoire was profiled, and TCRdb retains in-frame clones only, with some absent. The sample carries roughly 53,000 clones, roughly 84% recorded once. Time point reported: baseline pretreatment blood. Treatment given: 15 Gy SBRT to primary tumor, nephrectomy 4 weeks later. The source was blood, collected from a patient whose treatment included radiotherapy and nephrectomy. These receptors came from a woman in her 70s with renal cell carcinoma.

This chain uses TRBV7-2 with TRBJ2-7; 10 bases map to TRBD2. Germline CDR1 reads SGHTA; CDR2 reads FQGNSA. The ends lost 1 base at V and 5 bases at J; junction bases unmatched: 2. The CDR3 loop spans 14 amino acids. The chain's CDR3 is CASSLVTSGNEQYF. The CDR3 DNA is TGTGCCAGCAGCTTAGTAACTAGCGGGAACGAGCAGTACTTC.

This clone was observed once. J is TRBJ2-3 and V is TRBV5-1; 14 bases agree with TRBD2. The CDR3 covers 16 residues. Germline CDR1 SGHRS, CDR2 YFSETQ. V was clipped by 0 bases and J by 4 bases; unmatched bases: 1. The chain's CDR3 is CASSLGLAGGPDTQYF. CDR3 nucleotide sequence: TGCGCCAGCAGCTTGGGACTAGCGGGGGGGCCAGATACGCAGTATTTT.

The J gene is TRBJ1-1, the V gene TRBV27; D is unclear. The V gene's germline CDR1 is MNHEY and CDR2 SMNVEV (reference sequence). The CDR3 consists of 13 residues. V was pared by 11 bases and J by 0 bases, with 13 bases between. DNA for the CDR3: TGTGCCTCCGGTGGGCGAATGAACACTGAAGCTTTCTTT. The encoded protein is CASGGRMNTEAFF.

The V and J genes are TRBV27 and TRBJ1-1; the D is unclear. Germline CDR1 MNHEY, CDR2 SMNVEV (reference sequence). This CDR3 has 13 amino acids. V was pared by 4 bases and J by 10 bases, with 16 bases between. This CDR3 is CASSSPGSARAFF. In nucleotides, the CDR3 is TGTGCCAGCAGTTCCCCCGGGTCCGCGAGAGCTTTCTTT.

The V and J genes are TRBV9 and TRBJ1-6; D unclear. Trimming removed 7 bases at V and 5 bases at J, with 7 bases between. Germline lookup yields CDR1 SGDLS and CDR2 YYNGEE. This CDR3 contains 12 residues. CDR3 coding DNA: TGTGCCAGCGGCCCTAATAATTCACCCCTCCACTTT. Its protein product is CASGPNNSPLHF. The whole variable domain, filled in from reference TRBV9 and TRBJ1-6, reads DSGVTQTPKHLITATGQRVTLRCSPRSGDLSVYWYQQSLDQGLQFLIQYYNGEERAKGNILERFSAQQFPDLHSELNLSSLELGDSALYFCASGPNNSPLHFGNGTRLTVT.

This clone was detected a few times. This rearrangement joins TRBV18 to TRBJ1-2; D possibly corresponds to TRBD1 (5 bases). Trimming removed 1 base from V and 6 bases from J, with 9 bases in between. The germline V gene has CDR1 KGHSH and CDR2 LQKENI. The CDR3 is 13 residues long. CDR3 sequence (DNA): TGTGCCAGCTCACCACAGGGGACGGATGGCTACACCTTC. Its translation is CASSPQGTDGYTF.

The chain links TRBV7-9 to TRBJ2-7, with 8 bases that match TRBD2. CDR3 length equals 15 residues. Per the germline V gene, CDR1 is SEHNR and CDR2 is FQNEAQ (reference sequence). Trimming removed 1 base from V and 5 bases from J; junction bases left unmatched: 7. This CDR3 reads CASSLGHSGAHEQYF. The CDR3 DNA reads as TGTGCCAGCAGCTTAGGGCATAGCGGGGCCCACGAGCAGTACTTC.

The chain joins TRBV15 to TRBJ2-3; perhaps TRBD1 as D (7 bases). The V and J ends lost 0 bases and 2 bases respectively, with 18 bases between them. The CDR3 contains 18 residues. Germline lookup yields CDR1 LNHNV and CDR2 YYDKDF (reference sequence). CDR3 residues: CATSRDRRDRTDTDTQYF. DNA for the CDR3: TGTGCCACCAGCAGAGATCGGAGGGACAGAACTGACACAGATACGCAGTATTTT. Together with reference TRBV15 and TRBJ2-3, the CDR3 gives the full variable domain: DAMVIQNPRYQVTQFGKPVTLSCSQTLNHNVMYWYQQKSSQAPKLLFHYYDKDFNNEADTPDNFQSRRPNTSFCFLDIRSPGLGDTAMYLCATSRDRRDRTDTDTQYFGPGTRLTVL.

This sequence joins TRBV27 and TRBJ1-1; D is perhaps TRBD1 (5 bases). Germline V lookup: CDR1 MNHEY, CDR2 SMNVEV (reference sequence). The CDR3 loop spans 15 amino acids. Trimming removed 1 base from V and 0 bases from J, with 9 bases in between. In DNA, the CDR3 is TGTGCCAGCAGTTTATGGGCAGGGATGAACACTGAAGCTTTCTTT. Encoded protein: CASSLWAGMNTEAFF.

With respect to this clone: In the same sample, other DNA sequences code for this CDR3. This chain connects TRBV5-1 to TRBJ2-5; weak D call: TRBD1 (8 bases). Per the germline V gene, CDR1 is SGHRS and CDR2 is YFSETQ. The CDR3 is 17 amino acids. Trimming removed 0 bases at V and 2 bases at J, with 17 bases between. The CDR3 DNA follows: TGCGCCAGCAGCTTGGCCTATACAGGGGGGGGGCAAGAGACCCAGTACTTC. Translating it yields CASSLAYTGGGQETQYF.

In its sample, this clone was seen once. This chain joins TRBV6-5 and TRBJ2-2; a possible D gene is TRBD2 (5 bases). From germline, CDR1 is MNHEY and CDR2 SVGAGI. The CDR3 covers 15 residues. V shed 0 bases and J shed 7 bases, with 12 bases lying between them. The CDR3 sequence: CASSYSPRDIGELFF. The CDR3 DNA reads TGTGCCAGCAGTTACTCTCCCCGGGATATCGGGGAGCTGTTTTTT.

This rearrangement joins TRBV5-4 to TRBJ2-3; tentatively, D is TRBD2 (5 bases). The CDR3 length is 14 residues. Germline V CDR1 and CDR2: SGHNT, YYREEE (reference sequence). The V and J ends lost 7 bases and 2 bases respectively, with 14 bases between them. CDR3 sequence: CASSGGLNTDTQYF. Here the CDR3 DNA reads TGTGCCAGCTCCGGCGGGCTAAACACAGATACGCAGTATTTT.

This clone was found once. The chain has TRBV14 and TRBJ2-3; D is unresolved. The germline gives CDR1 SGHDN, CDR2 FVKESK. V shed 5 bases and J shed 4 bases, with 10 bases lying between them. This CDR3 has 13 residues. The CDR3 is CASSFHSADTQYF. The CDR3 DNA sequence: TGTGCCAGCAGCTTCCATAGTGCAGATACGCAGTATTTT. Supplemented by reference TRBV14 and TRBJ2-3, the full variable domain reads EAGVTQFPSHSVIEKGQTVTLRCDPISGHDNLYWYRRVMGKEIKFLLHFVKESKQDESGMPNNRFLAERTGGTYSTLKVQPAELEDSGVYFCASSFHSADTQYFGPGTRLTVL.

CDR3 amino acids: CASSYRGDNEQFF. CDR3 DNA sequence: TGTGCCAGTAGTTACAGGGGAGACAATGAGCAGTTCTTC. V gene TRBV19 combines with J gene TRBJ2-1; 7 nucleotides line up with TRBD1. From germline, CDR1 is LNHDA and CDR2 SQIVND (reference sequence). Trimming cost V 5 bases and J 5 bases; bases outside gene matches: 3. This CDR3 comprises 13 residues. The full variable domain, with the rest looked up from reference TRBV19 and TRBJ2-1, is DGGITQSPKYLFRKEGQNVTLSCEQNLNHDAMYWYRQDPGQGLRLIYYSQIVNDFQKGDIAEGYSVSREKKESFPLTVTSAQKNPTAFYLCASSYRGDNEQFFGPGTRLTVL.

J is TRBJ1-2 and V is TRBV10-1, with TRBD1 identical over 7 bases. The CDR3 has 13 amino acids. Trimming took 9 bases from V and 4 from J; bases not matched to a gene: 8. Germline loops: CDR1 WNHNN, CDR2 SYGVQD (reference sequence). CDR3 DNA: TGCGCCAGTGGACAGGTAAAGTTCTATGGCTACACCTTC. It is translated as CASGQVKFYGYTF.

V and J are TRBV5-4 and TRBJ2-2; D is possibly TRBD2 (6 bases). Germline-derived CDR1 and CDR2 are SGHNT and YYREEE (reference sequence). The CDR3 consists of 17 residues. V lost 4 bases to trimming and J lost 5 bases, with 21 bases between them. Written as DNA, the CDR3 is TGTGCCAGCAGCCCTGCGGGGTGGCTAGCAGGAACCGGGGAGCTGTTTTTT. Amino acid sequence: CASSPAGWLAGTGELFF.

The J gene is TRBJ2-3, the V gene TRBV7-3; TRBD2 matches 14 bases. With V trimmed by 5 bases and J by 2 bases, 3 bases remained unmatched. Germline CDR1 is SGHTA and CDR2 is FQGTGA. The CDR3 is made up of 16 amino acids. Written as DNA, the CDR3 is TGTGCCAGCAGCACGGGACTAGCGGGGGTCACAGATACGCAGTATTTT. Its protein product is CASSTGLAGVTDTQYF.

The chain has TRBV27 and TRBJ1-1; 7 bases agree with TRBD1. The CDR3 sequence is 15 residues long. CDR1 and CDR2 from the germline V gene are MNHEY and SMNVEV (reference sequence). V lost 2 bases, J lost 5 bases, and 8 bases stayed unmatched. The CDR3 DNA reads TGTGCCAGCAGTTTACCCGACAGGGTCGGAACTGAAGCTTTCTTT. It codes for CASSLPDRVGTEAFF.

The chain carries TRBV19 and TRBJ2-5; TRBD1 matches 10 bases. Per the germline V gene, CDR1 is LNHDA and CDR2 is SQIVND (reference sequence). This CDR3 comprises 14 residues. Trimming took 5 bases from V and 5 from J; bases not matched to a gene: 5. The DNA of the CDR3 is TGTGCCAGTAGTGTGACAGGGGGCTGGGAGACCCAGTACTTC. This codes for CASSVTGGWETQYF.

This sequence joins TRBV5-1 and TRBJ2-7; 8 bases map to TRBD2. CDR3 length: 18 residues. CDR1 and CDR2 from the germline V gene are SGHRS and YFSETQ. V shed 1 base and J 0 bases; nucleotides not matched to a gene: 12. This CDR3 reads CASSLTEAAGGISYEQYF. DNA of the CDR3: TGCGCCAGCAGCTTGACCGAGGCGGCGGGGGGAATCTCCTACGAGCAGTACTTC.

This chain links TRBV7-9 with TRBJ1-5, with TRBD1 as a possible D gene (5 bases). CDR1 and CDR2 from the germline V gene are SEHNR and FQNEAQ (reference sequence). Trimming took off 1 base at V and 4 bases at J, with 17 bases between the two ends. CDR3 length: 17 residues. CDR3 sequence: CASSLGRGDGHNQPQHF. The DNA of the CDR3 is TGTGCCAGCAGCTTAGGCCGGGGGGACGGACATAATCAGCCCCAGCATTTT.

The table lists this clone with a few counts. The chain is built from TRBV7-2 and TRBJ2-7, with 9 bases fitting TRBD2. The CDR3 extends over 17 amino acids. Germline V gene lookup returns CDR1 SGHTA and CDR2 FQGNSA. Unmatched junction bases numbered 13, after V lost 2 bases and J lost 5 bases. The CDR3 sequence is CASSLSPWGSGGHEQYF. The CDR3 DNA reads TGTGCCAGCAGCTTAAGCCCCTGGGGTAGCGGGGGACACGAGCAGTACTTC.

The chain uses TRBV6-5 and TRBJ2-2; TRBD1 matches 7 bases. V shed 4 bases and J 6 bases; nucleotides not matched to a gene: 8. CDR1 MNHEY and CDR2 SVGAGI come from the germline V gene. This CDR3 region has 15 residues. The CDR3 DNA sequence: TGTGCCAGCAGTTCCTCCGACAGGGTCTCCGGGGAGCTGTTTTTT. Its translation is CASSSSDRVSGELFF.

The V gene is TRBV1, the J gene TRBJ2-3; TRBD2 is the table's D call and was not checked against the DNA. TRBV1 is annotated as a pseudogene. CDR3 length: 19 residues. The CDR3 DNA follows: TGCACCAGCAGCCTCCTAGCGGGGGGGCGCCAGTTGAGCACAGATACGCAGTATTTT. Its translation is CTSSLLAGGRQLSTDTQYF.

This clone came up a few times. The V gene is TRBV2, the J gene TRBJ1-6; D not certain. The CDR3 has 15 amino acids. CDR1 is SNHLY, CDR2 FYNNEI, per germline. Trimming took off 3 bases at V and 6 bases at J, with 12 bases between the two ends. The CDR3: CASSDSGRINSPLHF. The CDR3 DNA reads TGTGCCAGCAGTGACTCAGGACGAATTAATTCACCCCTCCACTTT.

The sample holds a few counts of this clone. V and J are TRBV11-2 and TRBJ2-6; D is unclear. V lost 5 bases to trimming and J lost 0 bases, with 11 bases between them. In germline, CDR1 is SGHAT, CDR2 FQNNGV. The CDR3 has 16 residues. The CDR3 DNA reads TGTGCCAGCAGCGTTCAAGGCTCCTCTGGGGCCAACGTCCTGACTTTC. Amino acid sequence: CASSVQGSSGANVLTF.

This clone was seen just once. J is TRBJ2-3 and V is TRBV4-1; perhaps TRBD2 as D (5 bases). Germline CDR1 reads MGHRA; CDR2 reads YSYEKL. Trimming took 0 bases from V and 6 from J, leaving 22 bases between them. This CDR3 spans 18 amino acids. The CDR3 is CASSQDTGDGVMFDTQYF. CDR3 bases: TGCGCCAGCAGCCAAGATACCGGGGATGGGGTTATGTTTGATACGCAGTATTTT.

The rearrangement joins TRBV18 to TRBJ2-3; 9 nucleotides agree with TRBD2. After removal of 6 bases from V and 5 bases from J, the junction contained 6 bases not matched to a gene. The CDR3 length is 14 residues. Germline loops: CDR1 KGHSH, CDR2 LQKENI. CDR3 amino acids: CASSLGLAGDTQYF. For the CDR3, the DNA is TGTGCCAGCTCCCTGGGACTAGCAGGAGATACGCAGTATTTT.

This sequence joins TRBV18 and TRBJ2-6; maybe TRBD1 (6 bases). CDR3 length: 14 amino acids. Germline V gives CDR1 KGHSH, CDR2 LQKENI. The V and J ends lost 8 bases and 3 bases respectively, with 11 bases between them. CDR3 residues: CASRLTGGANVLTF. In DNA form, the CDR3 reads TGTGCCAGCCGATTGACAGGTGGGGCCAACGTCCTGACTTTC. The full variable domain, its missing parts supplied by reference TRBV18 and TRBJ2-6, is NAGVMQNPRHLVRRRGQEARLRCSPMKGHSHVYWYRQLPEEGLKFMVYLQKENIIDESGMPKERFSAEFPKEGPSILRIQQVVRGDSAAYFCASRLTGGANVLTFGAGSRLTVL.

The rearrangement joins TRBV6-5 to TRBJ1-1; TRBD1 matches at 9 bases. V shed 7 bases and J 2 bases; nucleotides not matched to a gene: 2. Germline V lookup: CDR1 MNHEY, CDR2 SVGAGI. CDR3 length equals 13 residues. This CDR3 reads CASTGQGNTEAFF. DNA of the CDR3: TGTGCCAGCACGGGACAGGGCAACACTGAAGCTTTCTTT.

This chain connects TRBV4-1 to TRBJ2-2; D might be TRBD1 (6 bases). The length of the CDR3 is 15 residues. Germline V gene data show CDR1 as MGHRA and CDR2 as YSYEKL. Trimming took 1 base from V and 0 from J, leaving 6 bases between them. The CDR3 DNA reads TGCGCCAGCAGCCAAGGGACAGCGAACACCGGGGAGCTGTTTTTT. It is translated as CASSQGTANTGELFF.

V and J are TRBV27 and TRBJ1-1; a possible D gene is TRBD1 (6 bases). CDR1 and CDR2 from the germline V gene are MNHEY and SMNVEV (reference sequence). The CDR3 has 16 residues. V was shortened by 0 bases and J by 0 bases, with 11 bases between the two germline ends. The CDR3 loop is CASSLSRQGLNTEAFF. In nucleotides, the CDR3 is TGTGCCAGCAGTTTATCGAGGCAGGGGTTGAACACTGAAGCTTTCTTT.